The source of this T cell receptor (beta chain) is a study of response to subunit inactivated influenza vaccine. This CDR3 is built from 15 residues. V lost 7 bases to trimming and J lost 2 bases, with 15 bases between them. Germline CDR1 SGHTA, CDR2 FQGNSA. TCRdb ran MiXCR on the RT-PCR reads and lists one entry per CDR3 protein. The data show some 800,000 distinct CDR3 sequences, with 21% seen just once and 10% held by the top ten. This clonotype showed up just a few times. The antigen is undetermined. Overall study findings and caveats: It was the authors' suggestion that each seasonal influenza vaccination recruits few new T cells.

The material sequenced was PBMCs from blood, taken 5 days after vaccination. The origin of this receptor is a middle-aged man who received an inactivated influenza vaccine. V and J are TRBV7-2 and TRBJ2-4; weak D call: TRBD1 (6 bases). DNA of the CDR3: TGTGCCAGCACCCACCGACAGGATCCCAAAAACATTCAGTACTTC. It yields the protein CASTHRQDPKNIQYF.